This T cell receptor (beta chain) emerged from a study of radiotherapy plus CTLA-4 blockade in lung cancer (dated by TCRdb to the late 2010s). Regarding the complete study: Among enrolled patients, roughly 17% had an objective response and about 30% reached disease control.

The germline V gene encodes CDR1 LNHDA and CDR2 SQIVND (reference sequence). Unmatched junction bases come to 7, with V trimmed by 7 bases and J by 8 bases. From its cysteine to its phenylalanine, the CDR3 spans 12 amino acids. Here the CDR3 DNA is all that survives: 36 bases in frame from base 1. In the case of this clone: Its antigen is not yet known. Qualities for individual bases were not recorded, and no much larger clone is one base off.

Libraries were made using the immunoSEQ multiplex PCR assay. This immuneACCESS table, as held by TCRdb, lists in-frame sequences with V and J called but not all clones. Of the missing ones, under half trace to an unresolved V gene in checked studies; the others have no known cause. This sample comprises around 100,000 clones, approximately 80% of them detected only once. The ten largest clones represent roughly 3.1% of the sample. Overall study outcomes, separate from this receptor: After treatment with radiotherapy and ipilimumab, TCR clones that originated in tumors expanded in peripheral blood. The strongest predictors of response, as reported, were early dynamic changes in blood T cell clones along with a rise in serum interferon-beta after radiation.

Focal radiation therapy combined with CTLA-4 blockade (ipilimumab) was tested in patients with chemo-refractory metastatic non-small-cell lung cancer. This TCR was recovered from a human donor with non-small cell lung cancer that progressed on radiotherapy plus ipilimumab. Some clones in this sample may be carry-over from other donors' samples. Rearrangement joined TRBV19 to TRBJ1-2; TRBD1 fits 7 bases in the junction. The sample here was peripheral blood, taken from a patient treated with radiotherapy plus ipilimumab. CDR3 sequence: CASTEGAPGYTF. The bases read TGTGCCAGTACGGAGGGGGCGCCGGGCTACACCTTC.